These T cell receptor beta chains were read from a single sample in a study of cytomegalovirus exposure and HLA in healthy donors. The assay was immunoSEQ multiplex PCR, and TCRdb's table has in-frame clones only and misses some. Among roughly 80,000 clones listed, around 81% were seen once. The sequenced sample consisted of PBMCs. These receptors were taken from a woman in her thirties in good health and CMV-seronegative. Each CDR3 is given with its conserved first and last residue. A D gene is named only where the DNA matches it firmly. Size is stated for part of the rows, as once, few or many counts, or as a class when the clone is expanded.

>TRBV6-5|.|TRBJ1-5|14|.
CASSYAGVNQPQHF
TGTGCCAGCAGTTACGCAGGGGTCAATCAGCCCCAGCATTTT
>TRBV7-9|.|TRBJ1-1|11|.
CASSHGREAFF
TGTGCCAGCAGCCACGGCAGGGAAGCTTTCTTT
>TRBV6-5|.|TRBJ2-7|15|TRBD1
CASSQYGQGGYEQYF
TGTGCCAGCAGCCAATATGGACAGGGTGGGTACGAGCAGTACTTC
>TRBV6-1|once|TRBJ2-7|13|TRBD1
CASSVPGGHEQYF
TGTGCCAGCTCTGTGCCAGGGGGCCACGAGCAGTACTTC
>TRBV7-2|.|TRBJ2-7|19|TRBD2
CASSVKASGLGLITLEQYF
TGTGCCAGCAGCGTCAAAGCCTCGGGACTAGGGCTTATTACGCTCGAGCAGTACTTC
>TRBV5-1|.|TRBJ1-1|13|.
CASSQGGDTEAFF
TGCGCCAGCAGCCAGGGAGGGGACACTGAAGCTTTCTTT
>TRBV5-1|.|TRBJ2-7|15|.
CASSLVGSGFHEQYF
TGCGCCAGCAGCTTGGTTGGTTCGGGGTTCCACGAGCAGTACTTC
>TRBV5-1|.|TRBJ2-7|14|TRBD2
CASRSSSGRYEQYF
TGCGCCAGCAGGTCCTCTAGCGGGAGGTACGAGCAGTACTTC
>TRBV18|.|TRBJ2-3|13|.
CASSIQSTDTQYF
TGTGCCAGCTCAATCCAAAGCACAGATACGCAGTATTTT
>TRBV9|.|TRBJ2-3|16|.
CASSVVAAGLSDTQYF
TGTGCCAGCAGCGTAGTGGCAGCGGGTCTCTCAGATACGCAGTATTTT
>TRBV27|.|TRBJ2-1|13|.
CASLREGDNEQFF
TGTGCCAGCCTAAGGGAGGGGGACAATGAGCAGTTCTTC
>TRBV5-4|few|TRBJ2-7|13|.
CASSLSSRDEQYF
TGTGCCAGCAGCTTGAGTAGCCGGGACGAGCAGTACTTC
>TRBV6-5|.|TRBJ2-7|11|.
CASSAGYEQYF
TGTGCCAGCAGTGCGGGCTACGAGCAGTACTTC
>TRBV18|.|TRBJ1-3|14|.
CASSPDMNGNTIYF
TGTGCCAGCTCGCCTGACATGAATGGAAACACCATATATTTT
>TRBV6-1|.|TRBJ1-5|15|.
CASSTSAGINQPQHF
TGTGCCAGCAGTACGAGCGCAGGGATCAATCAGCCCCAGCATTTT
>TRBV7-3|.|TRBJ2-1|16|TRBD2
CASSLTPGALAGVRFF
TGTGCCAGCAGCTTAACTCCCGGCGCTCTAGCGGGAGTTAGGTTCTTC
>TRBV7-8|.|TRBJ2-7|16|TRBD2
CASSGVVAGEDYEQYF
TGTGCCAGCAGCGGAGTGGTCGCGGGAGAAGACTACGAGCAGTACTTC
>TRBV28|.|TRBJ2-5|13|.
CASSYGTGWTQYF
TGTGCCAGCAGTTACGGAACAGGCTGGACCCAGTACTTC
>TRBV18|.|TRBJ1-4|17|TRBD1
CASSQDRGPTTNEKLFF
TGTGCCAGCTCGCAAGACAGGGGCCCCACAACTAATGAAAAACTGTTTTTT
>TRBV28|.|TRBJ1-4|14|TRBD1
CASKRDRGTGKLFF
TGTGCCAGCAAACGGGACAGGGGGACTGGGAAACTGTTTTTT
>TRBV29-1|.|TRBJ2-3|15|.
CSVVRGGSAGDTQYF
TGCAGCGTTGTTAGGGGGGGGTCCGCAGGCGATACGCAGTACTTT
>TRBV7-9|.|TRBJ1-2|16|TRBD1
CASSLGTGDPNYGYTF
TGTGCCAGCAGCTTAGGAACAGGGGATCCTAACTATGGCTACACCTTC
>TRBV5-1|.|TRBJ2-5|16|TRBD2
CASSLQAGVVLETQYF
TGCGCCAGCAGCCTCCAGGCGGGAGTAGTCTTGGAGACCCAGTACTTC
>TRBV28|.|TRBJ1-3|15|.
CASSLGAASGNTIYF
TGTGCCAGCAGTTTAGGGGCCGCCTCTGGAAACACCATATATTTT
>TRBV28|.|TRBJ2-7|15|.
CASSSFTRNSYEQYF
TGTGCCAGCAGTTCTTTTACTAGAAATTCCTACGAGCAGTACTTC
>TRBV12-5|.|TRBJ1-1|15|TRBD1
CASGLETGMNTEAFF
TGTGCTAGTGGTTTGGAGACAGGGATGAACACTGAAGCTTTCTTT
>TRBV25-1|once|TRBJ1-4|14|.
CASRADRPPEKLFF
TGTGCCAGCAGGGCAGACAGGCCCCCTGAAAAACTGTTTTTT
>TRBV14|.|TRBJ1-4|18|.
CASSPPLTGPQSGEKLFF
TGTGCCAGCAGCCCACCCCTGACAGGACCCCAGTCGGGTGAAAAACTGTTTTTT